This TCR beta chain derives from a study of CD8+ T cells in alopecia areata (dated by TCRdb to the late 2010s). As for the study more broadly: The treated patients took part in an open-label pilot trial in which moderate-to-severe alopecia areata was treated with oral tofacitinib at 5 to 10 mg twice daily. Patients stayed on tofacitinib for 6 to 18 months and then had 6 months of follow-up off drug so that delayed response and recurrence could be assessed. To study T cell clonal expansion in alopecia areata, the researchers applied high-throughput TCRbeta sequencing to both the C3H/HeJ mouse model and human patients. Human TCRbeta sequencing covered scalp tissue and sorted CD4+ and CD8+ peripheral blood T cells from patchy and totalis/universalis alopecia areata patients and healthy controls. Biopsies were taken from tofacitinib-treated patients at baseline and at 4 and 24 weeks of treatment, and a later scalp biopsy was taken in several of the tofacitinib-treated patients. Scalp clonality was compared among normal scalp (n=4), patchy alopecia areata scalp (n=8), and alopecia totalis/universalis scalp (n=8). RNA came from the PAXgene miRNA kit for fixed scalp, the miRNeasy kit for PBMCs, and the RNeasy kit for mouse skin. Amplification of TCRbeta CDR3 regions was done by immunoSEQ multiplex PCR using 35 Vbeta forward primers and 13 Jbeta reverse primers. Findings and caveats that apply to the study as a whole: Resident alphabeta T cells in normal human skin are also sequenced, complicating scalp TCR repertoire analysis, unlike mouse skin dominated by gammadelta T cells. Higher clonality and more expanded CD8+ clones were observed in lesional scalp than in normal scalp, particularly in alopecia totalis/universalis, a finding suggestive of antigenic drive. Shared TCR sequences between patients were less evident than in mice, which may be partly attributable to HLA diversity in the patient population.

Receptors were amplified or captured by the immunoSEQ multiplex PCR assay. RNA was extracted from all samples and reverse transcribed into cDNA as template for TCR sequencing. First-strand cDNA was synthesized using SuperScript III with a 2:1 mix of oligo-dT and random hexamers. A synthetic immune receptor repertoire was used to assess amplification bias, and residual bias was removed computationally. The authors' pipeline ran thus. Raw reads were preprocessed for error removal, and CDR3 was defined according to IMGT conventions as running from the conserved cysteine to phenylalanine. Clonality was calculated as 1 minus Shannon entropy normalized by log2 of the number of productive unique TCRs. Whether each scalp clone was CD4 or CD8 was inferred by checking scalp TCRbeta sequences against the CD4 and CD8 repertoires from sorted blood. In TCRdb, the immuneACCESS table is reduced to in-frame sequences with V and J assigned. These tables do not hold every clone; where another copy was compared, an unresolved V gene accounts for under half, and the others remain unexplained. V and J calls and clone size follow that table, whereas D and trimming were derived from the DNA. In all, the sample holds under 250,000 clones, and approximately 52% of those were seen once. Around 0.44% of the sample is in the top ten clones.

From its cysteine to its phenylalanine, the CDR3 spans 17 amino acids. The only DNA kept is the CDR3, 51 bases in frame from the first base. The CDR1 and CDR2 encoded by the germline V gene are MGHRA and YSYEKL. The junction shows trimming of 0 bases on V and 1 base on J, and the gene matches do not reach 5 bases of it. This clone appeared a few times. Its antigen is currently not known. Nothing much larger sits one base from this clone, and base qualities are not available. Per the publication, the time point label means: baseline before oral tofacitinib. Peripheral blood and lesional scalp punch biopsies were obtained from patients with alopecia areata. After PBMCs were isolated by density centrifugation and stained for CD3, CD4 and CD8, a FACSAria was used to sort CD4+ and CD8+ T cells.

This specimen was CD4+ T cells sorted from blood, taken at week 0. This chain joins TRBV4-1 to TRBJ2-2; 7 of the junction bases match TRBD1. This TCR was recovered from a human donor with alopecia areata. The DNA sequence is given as TGCGCCAGCAGCCAAGATGGGTACAGGGGGAACACCGGGGAGCTGTTTTTT. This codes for CASSQDGYRGNTGELFF.